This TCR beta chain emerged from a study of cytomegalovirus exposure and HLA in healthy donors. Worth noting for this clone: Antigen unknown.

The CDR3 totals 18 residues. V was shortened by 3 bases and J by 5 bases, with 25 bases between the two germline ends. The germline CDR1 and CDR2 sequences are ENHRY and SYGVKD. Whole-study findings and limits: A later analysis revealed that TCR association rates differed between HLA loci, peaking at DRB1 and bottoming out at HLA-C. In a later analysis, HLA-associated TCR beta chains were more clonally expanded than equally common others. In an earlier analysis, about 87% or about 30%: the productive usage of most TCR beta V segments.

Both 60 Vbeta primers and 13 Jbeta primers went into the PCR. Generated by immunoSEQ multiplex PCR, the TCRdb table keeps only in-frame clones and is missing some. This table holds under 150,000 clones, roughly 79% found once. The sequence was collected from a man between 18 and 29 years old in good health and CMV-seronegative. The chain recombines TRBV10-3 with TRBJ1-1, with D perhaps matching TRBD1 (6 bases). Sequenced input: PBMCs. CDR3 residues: CAISDWVPGASLGTEAFF. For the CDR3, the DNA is TGTGCCATCAGTGACTGGGTACCAGGGGCCTCTTTGGGAACTGAAGCTTTCTTT.